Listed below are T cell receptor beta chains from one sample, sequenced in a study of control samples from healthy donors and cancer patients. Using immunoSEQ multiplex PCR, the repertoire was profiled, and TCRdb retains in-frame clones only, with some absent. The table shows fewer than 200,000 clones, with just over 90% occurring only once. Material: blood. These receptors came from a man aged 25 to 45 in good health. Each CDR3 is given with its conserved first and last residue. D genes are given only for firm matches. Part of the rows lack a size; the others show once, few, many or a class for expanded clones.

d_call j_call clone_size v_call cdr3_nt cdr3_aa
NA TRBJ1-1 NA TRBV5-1 TGCGCCAGCAGCTTGGTTCTGGGTGGTAACACTGAAGCTTTCTTT CASSLVLGGNTEAFF
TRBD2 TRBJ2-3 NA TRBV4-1 TGCGCCAGCAGCCAATCGGGACTAGCGGGAGAAACAGATACGCAGTATTTT CASSQSGLAGETDTQYF
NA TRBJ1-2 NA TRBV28 TGTGCCAGCAGTTCCCTGAATCCTAGGGGAATCGTTAACTATGGCTACACCTTC CASSSLNPRGIVNYGYTF
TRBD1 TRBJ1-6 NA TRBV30 TGTGCCTGGAGTGAACTCCGGACAGGGAATTCACCCCTCCACTTT CAWSELRTGNSPLHF
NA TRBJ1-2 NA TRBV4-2 TGTGCCAGCAGCCAAGCCCCCTCGCAGCAGAGTAACTATGGCTACACCTTC CASSQAPSQQSNYGYTF
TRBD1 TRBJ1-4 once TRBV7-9 TGTGCCAGCAGCTTTGGTCCCGGACAGGTTGATAGAGAAAAACTGTTTTTT CASSFGPGQVDREKLFF
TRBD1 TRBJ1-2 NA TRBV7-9 TGTGCCAGCAGCTCACCTCAGGGGGAAAACTATGGCTACACCTTC CASSSPQGENYGYTF
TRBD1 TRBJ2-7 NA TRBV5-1 TGCGCCAGCAGCTTACGGACAGGGGGTGGAGACGAGCAGTACTTC CASSLRTGGGDEQYF
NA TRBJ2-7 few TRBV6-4 TGTGCCAGCAGTGAACCTTCCTACGAGCAGTACTTC CASSEPSYEQYF
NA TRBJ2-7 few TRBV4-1 TGCGCCAGCAGCCAACCCCTCACGGGGCTAACCCCCTACGAGCAGTACTTC CASSQPLTGLTPYEQYF
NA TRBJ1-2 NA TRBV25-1 TGTGCCAGCATAAGTAGGGGGGGCCTATATGGCTACACCTTC CASISRGGLYGYTF
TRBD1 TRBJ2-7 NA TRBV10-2 TGCGCCAGCAGCGGGACAGGGTCCTACGAGCAGTACTTC CASSGTGSYEQYF
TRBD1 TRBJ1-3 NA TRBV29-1 TGCAGCGTCACAGGGGATGGAAACACCATATATTTT CSVTGDGNTIYF
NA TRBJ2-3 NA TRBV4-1 TGCGCCAGCAGCCCTGGAGCCAGCACAGATACGCAGTATTTT CASSPGASTDTQYF
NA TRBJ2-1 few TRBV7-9 TGTGCCAGCAGCTTACGGGGGCCCCGCAGCACCTACAATGAGCAGTTCTTC CASSLRGPRSTYNEQFF
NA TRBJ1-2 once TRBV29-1 TGCAGCGTTGAATATGGGCAGAACTATGGCTACACCTTC CSVEYGQNYGYTF
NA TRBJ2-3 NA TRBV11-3 TGTGCCAGCAGCTTCGGCTACACAGATACGCAGTATTTT CASSFGYTDTQYF
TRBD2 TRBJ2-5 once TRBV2 TGTGCCAGTATAGCGGGGGAGGGGGAGACCCAGTACTTC CASIAGEGETQYF
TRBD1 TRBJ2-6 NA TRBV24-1 TGTGCCACCAGTGCCTTAGGACAGGGCGCCAACGTCCTGACTTTC CATSALGQGANVLTF
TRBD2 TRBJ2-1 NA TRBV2 TGTGCCAGCAGTCATACCGGGACTAGACCCTACAATGAGCAGTTCTTC CASSHTGTRPYNEQFF
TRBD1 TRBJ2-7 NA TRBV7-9 TGTGCCAGCAGCCCCTGGACAGGGGGTGACGAGCAGTACTTC CASSPWTGGDEQYF
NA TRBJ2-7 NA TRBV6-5 TGTGCCAGCCACCCCCGGGGAAGGGGCTACGAGCAGTACTTC CASHPRGRGYEQYF
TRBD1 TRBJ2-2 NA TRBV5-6 TGTGCCAAGGGACAGGGCCGTATCGGGGAGCTGTTTTTT CAKGQGRIGELFF
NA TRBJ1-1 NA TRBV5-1 TGCGCCAGCAGCTCAGGGTTTGCAGGGATGAACACTGAAGCTTTCTTT CASSSGFAGMNTEAFF
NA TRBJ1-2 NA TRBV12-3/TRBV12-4 TGTGCCAGCAGCCCGTCGGGAAGGTATGGCTACACCTTC CASSPSGRYGYTF
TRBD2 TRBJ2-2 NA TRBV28 TGTGCCAGCAGCCGGCTCCGGACTAGCGGGAGGGCCAGGGCCGGGGAGCTGTTTTTT CASSRLRTSGRARAGELFF
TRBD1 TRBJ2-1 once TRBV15 TGTGCCACCAGTCAACAGGGGCACGGCTCCTACAATGAGCAGTTCTTC CATSQQGHGSYNEQFF
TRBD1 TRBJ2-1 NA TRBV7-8 TGTGCCAGCAGCTTAGCTACCCAGGGGGCCTACAATGAGCAGTTCTTC CASSLATQGAYNEQFF
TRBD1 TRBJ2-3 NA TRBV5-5 TGTGCCAGCAGACGGACCGGGACAGCTAGCACAGATACGCAGTATTTT CASRRTGTASTDTQYF
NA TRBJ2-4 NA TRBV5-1 TGCGCCAGCAGCTTAGGCCCGCCTAAAGACATTCAGTACTTC CASSLGPPKDIQYF
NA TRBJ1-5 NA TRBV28 TGTGCCACGTTTCCAGACAGCCATAACATACATAGCAATCAGCCCCAGCATTTT CATFPDSHNIHSNQPQHF
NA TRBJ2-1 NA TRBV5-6 TGTGCCAGCAGCTTGGTAGAGACACGCAATGAGCAGTTCTTC CASSLVETRNEQFF
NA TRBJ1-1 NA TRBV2 TGTGCCAGCAGTGTCGAGGGTCGGAACACTGAAGCTTTCTTT CASSVEGRNTEAFF
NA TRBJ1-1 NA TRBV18 TGTGCCAGCTCACTTAGGGGTATGAACACTGAAGCTTTCTTT CASSLRGMNTEAFF
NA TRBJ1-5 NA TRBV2 TGTGCCAGCAGTGAAGGGGGGTGGGCCCAGCATTTT CASSEGGWAQHF
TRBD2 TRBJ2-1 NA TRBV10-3 TGTGCCATCAGTGAAACTAGCGGGAGGAACAATGAGCAGTTCTTC CAISETSGRNNEQFF
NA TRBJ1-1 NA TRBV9 TGTGCCAGCAGTCCGATCCCGGGGAGGGGTGTTGAAGCTTTCTTT CASSPIPGRGVEAFF
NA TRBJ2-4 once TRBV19 TGTGCCAGTAGTGATGTGGGTCTCCGGTCAGCCAAAAACATTCAGTACTTC CASSDVGLRSAKNIQYF
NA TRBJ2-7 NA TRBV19 TGTGCCAGTAGTATAGCCCCCGGAGGCCCCTACGAGCAGTACTTC CASSIAPGGPYEQYF
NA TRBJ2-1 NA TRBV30 TGTGCCTGGAAGGGGGGCCCATACAATGAGCAGTTCTTC CAWKGGPYNEQFF
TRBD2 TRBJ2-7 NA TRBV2 TGTGCCAGCAGCAAAGGACTAGCGGGAAATGGCTACGAGCAGTACTTC CASSKGLAGNGYEQYF
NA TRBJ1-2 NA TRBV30 TGTGCCTGGAGTGTAGGGCAGGACTATGGCTACACCTTC CAWSVGQDYGYTF
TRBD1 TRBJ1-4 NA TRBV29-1 TGCAGCGCCGCGGACAGGGGGGGCGAAAAACTGTTTTTT CSAADRGGEKLFF